Presented here are 13 T cell receptor beta chains from one specimen sequenced in a study of blood T cell repertoires in COVID-19 (dated by TCRdb to about 2020). The library came from the immunoSEQ multiplex PCR assay. This immuneACCESS table, as held by TCRdb, lists in-frame sequences with V and J called but not all clones. Of the missing ones, under half trace to an unresolved V gene in checked studies; the others have no known cause. Recorded for this sample are 250,000 to 300,000 clones; about 89% of them occurred a single time. Just under 9% of the sample is in the top ten clones. What was sequenced was PBMCs or T cells enriched from blood (not recorded which). The receptors here all came from a man in his forties who had recovered from COVID-19.

The gene calls are TRBV19 and TRBJ1-1, with D possibly being TRBD1 (6 bases). Trimming cost V 6 bases and J 0 bases, with 14 bases left between them. CDR3 length: 15 amino acids. Germline lookup yields CDR1 LNHDA and CDR2 SQIVND (reference sequence). The CDR3 coding sequence is TGTGCCAGTAGACTCACGACAGGCTTGAACACTGAAGCTTTCTTT. Protein product: CASRLTTGLNTEAFF.

The chain combines TRBV27 with TRBJ2-7; D might be TRBD1 (5 bases). Germline V gives CDR1 MNHEY, CDR2 SMNVEV (reference sequence). This CDR3 is 17 amino acids long. Trimming took off 5 bases at V and 6 bases at J, with 26 bases between the two ends. The CDR3 spells CASSPLVGYEGVIEQYF. CDR3 DNA: TGTGCCAGCAGTCCCTTAGTTGGCTATGAAGGGGTTATCGAGCAGTACTTC.

The chain is built from TRBV5-4 and TRBJ2-5, with 8 nucleotides matching TRBD1. CDR3 size: 14 residues. Per germline, CDR1 SGHNT and CDR2 YYREEE (reference sequence). Trimming took 2 bases from V and 4 from J; bases not matched to a gene: 4. Written as DNA, the CDR3 is TGTGCCAGCAGCTTTTCAGGGGGCGCAGAGACCCAGTACTTC. The encoded protein is CASSFSGGAETQYF. Full variable domain (remainder filled in from reference TRBV5-4 and TRBJ2-5): ETGVTQSPTHLIKTRGQQVTLRCSSQSGHNTVSWYQQALGQGPQFIFQYYREEENGRGNFPPRFSGLQFPNYSSELNVNALELDDSALYLCASSFSGGAETQYFGPGTRLLVL.

This clone came up a few times. The genes are TRBV29-1 and TRBJ1-1; TRBD1 agrees at 9 bases. This CDR3 comprises 11 residues. V was clipped by 7 bases and J by 8 bases; unmatched bases: 5. The germline V gene encodes CDR1 SQVTM and CDR2 ANQGSEA. In nucleotides, the CDR3 is TGCAGCGCCTTACAGGGGGCGGAAGCTTTCTTT. Its protein is CSALQGAEAFF.

The table lists this clone with a count of one. V is TRBV2 and J is TRBJ2-3; 11 bases are a match to TRBD1. This CDR3 has 14 amino acids. From germline, CDR1 is SNHLY and CDR2 FYNNEI. Trimming took 6 bases from V and 2 from J; bases not matched to a gene: 1. Here the CDR3 DNA reads TGTGCCAGCAGGGACAGGGGGCCCACAGATACGCAGTATTTT. It specifies CASRDRGPTDTQYF.

In DNA form, the CDR3 reads TGTGCCAGCAGCCCGCAGACAGGGATGACCGGGGAGCTGTTTTTT. This sequence encodes CASSPQTGMTGELFF. J is TRBJ2-2 and V is TRBV11-1; 7 bases fit TRBD1. The V and J ends lost 5 bases and 5 bases, in that order; junction bases with no gene match: 8. The germline gives CDR1 SGHAT, CDR2 FQDESV (reference sequence). CDR3 size: 15 residues.

Of note for this clone: In the same sample, other DNA sequences code for this CDR3. This chain joins TRBV27 and TRBJ1-2; 8 bases align to TRBD1. The CDR3 length is 15 residues. The V segment lost 2 bases and the J segment 4 bases; nucleotides outside the gene matches: 6. In germline, CDR1 is MNHEY, CDR2 SMNVEV (reference sequence). CDR3: CASSLSTGGSYGYTF. In nucleotides, the CDR3 is TGTGCCAGCAGTTTAAGTACAGGGGGTTCCTATGGCTACACCTTC.

V and J are TRBV11-3 and TRBJ1-1, with a tentative D call TRBD1 (5 bases). V lost 5 bases and J lost 3, with 13 bases in between. Per the germline V gene, CDR1 is SGHNT and CDR2 is YENEEA. CDR3 length: 14 residues. DNA of the CDR3: TGTGCCAGCAGCGGTTGGACACCAGACACTGAAGCTTTCTTT. Amino acid sequence: CASSGWTPDTEAFF.

The chain links TRBV7-6 to TRBJ2-3; D is possibly TRBD2 (5 bases). The CDR3 totals 14 residues. Looked up from germline, CDR1 is SGHVS and CDR2 is FNYEAQ. Trimming stripped 1 base from V and 4 bases from J, with 9 bases between. CDR3: CASSLGGAADTQYF. The CDR3 region has the DNA TGTGCCAGCAGCTTAGGGGGAGCAGCAGATACGCAGTATTTT. Together with reference TRBV7-6 and TRBJ2-3, the CDR3 gives the full variable domain: GAGVSQSPRYKVTKRGQDVALRCDPISGHVSLYWYRQALGQGPEFLTYFNYEAQQDKSGLPNDRFSAERPEGSISTLTIQRTEQRDSAMYRCASSLGGAADTQYFGPGTRLTVL.

The chain joins TRBV18 to TRBJ1-1, with D possibly TRBD1 on 6 matching bases. The V gene lost 6 bases and the J gene lost 1 base, with 21 bases spanning the gap. The CDR3 sequence is 17 residues long. Germline lookup yields CDR1 KGHSH and CDR2 LQKENI. CDR3 sequence (DNA): TGTGCCAGCTCCTACAGGACAATAGCGGGACAGAACACTGAAGCTTTCTTT. Its protein is CASSYRTIAGQNTEAFF. Using reference TRBV18 and TRBJ1-1 for the parts outside the CDR3, the full variable domain is NAGVMQNPRHLVRRRGQEARLRCSPMKGHSHVYWYRQLPEEGLKFMVYLQKENIIDESGMPKERFSAEFPKEGPSILRIQQVVRGDSAAYFCASSYRTIAGQNTEAFFGQGTRLTVV.

J is TRBJ1-3 and V is TRBV4-3, with a possible D match to TRBD1 (5 bases). The CDR3 contains 18 residues. Trimming cost V 4 bases and J 3 bases, with 22 bases left between them. Per germline, CDR1 LGHNA and CDR2 YSLEER. CDR3 region: CASSPSTPTSQGGNTIYF. DNA for the CDR3: TGCGCCAGCAGCCCCTCTACTCCCACGTCCCAGGGTGGAAACACCATATATTTT.

The CDR3 coding sequence is TGTGCCAGCACTACTGGACAGGGCGGGGGCGAAAAACTGTTTTTT. The encoded protein is CASTTGQGGGEKLFF. The chain carries TRBV9 and TRBJ1-4; 8 bases align to TRBD1. V was pared by 6 bases and J by 8 bases, with 12 bases of the junction left unmatched. Germline CDR1 and CDR2: SGDLS and YYNGEE. This CDR3 has 15 amino acids. Complete variable domain (other parts from reference TRBV9 and TRBJ1-4): DSGVTQTPKHLITATGQRVTLRCSPRSGDLSVYWYQQSLDQGLQFLIQYYNGEERAKGNILERFSAQQFPDLHSELNLSSLELGDSALYFCASTTGQGGGEKLFFGSGTQLSVL.

The J gene is TRBJ2-1, the V gene TRBV24-1, with D perhaps TRBD2 (5 bases). Germline CDR1 reads KGHDR; CDR2 reads SFDVKD. CDR3 size: 17 residues. V dropped 3 bases and J dropped 1 base, with 15 bases sitting between them. DNA of the CDR3: TGTGCCACCAGTGATCCGACTACTGGAGGATCCTACAATGAGCAGTTCTTC. Translated: CATSDPTTGGSYNEQFF.